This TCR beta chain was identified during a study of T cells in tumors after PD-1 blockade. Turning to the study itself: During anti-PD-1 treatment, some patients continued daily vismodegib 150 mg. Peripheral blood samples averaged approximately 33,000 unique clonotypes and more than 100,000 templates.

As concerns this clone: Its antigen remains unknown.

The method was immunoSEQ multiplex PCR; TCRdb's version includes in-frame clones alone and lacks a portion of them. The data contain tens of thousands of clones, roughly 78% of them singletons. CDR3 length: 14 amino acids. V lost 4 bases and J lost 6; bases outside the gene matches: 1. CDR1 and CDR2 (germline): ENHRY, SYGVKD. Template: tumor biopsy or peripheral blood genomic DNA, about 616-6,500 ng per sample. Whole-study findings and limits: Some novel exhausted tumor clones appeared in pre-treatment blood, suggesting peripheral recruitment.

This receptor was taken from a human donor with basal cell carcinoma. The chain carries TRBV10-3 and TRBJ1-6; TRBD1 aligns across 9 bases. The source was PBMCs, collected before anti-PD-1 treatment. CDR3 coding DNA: TGTGCCATCAGTGGGACAGGGGCTAATTCACCCCTCCACTTT. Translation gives CAISGTGANSPLHF.